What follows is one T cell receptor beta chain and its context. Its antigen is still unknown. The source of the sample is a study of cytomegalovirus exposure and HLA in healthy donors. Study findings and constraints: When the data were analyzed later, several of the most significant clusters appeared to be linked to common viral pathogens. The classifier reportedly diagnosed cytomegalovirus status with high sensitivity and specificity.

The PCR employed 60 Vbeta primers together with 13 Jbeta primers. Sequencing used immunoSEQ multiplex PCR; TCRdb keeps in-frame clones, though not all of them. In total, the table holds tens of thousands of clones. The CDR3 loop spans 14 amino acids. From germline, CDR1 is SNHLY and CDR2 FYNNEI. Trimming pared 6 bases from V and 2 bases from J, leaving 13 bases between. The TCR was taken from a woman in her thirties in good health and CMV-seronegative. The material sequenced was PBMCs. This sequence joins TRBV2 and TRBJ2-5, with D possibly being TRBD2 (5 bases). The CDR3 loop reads CASRAGMTQETQYF. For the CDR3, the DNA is TGTGCCAGCAGAGCCGGGATGACACAAGAGACCCAGTACTTC.